This note documents a single T cell receptor beta chain sequence. Sequenced by immunoSEQ multiplex PCR; TCRdb stores in-frame clones only, minus some. The sample lists around 240,000 clones, approximately 80% seen once, with about 8% in the top ten. This sample stems from a study of blood T cell repertoires in COVID-19. Trimming shortened V by 5 bases and J by 6 bases, and 10 bases separated the two germline ends. The CDR3 is 13 amino acids. Germline V gene lookup returns CDR1 SGHTA and CDR2 FQGTGA. The J gene is TRBJ2-2, the V gene TRBV7-3; TRBD2 might be the D (6 bases). The sequence was obtained from a woman aged 45-65 years with acute or convalescent COVID-19. Material: peripheral blood. The DNA for the CDR3 is TGTGCCAGCAGCCCGCGGGGTCCCGGGGAGCTGTTTTTT. This codes for CASSPRGPGELFF.